Each of the 32 T cell receptor beta chains below was sequenced from the same sample in a study of blood T cell repertoires in COVID-19. Profiling relied on immunoSEQ multiplex PCR, and the TCRdb table lists in-frame clones only, not all of them. This table has approximately 220,000 clones, under 90% appearing once. Sequencing was done on a sample of peripheral blood. The receptors derive from a woman aged 60 to 75 who had recovered from COVID-19.

This clone was recorded a few times. The rearrangement joins TRBV19 to TRBJ2-7; 7 bases agree with TRBD1. This CDR3 contains 13 residues. Germline CDR1 reads LNHDA; CDR2 reads SQIVND (reference sequence). With V trimmed by 4 bases and J by 3 bases, 3 bases remained unmatched. In DNA, the CDR3 is TGTGCCAGTAGTAGGGACAGAAACTACGAGCAGTACTTC. Translating gives CASSRDRNYEQYF.

The chain combines TRBV30 with TRBJ2-2, with D possibly matching TRBD1 (6 bases). Trimming removed 0 bases at V and 9 bases at J, with 17 bases between. This CDR3 has 15 amino acids. Germline loops: CDR1 GTSNPN, CDR2 SVGIG (reference sequence). CDR3 sequence: CAWSVTGSWARELFF. The CDR3, as DNA: TGTGCCTGGAGTGTTACAGGGAGTTGGGCCAGGGAGCTGTTTTTT.

V and J are TRBV14 and TRBJ2-7, with TRBD1 identical over 10 bases. V was clipped by 2 bases and J by 4 bases; unmatched bases: 5. Looked up from germline, CDR1 is SGHDN and CDR2 is FVKESK. The CDR3 consists of 15 residues. The DNA of the CDR3 is TGTGCCAGCAGCCAACTCCGGGACAGGGGATACGAGCAGTACTTC. Amino acid sequence: CASSQLRDRGYEQYF.

J is TRBJ2-5 and V is TRBV3-1 (or the pseudogene TRBV3-2); D is uncertain. Looked up from germline, CDR1 is LGHDT and CDR2 is YNNKEL (reference sequence). V dropped 1 base and J dropped 2 bases, with 2 bases sitting between them. This CDR3 is built from 12 residues. The CDR3, as DNA: TGTGCCAGCAGCCAAGTACAAGAGACCCAGTACTTC. It yields the protein CASSQVQETQYF.

The genes are TRBV29-1 and TRBJ2-5, with TRBD2 matching over 9 bases. The V gene's germline CDR1 is SQVTM and CDR2 ANQGSEA. J was trimmed by 5 bases and V by 7 bases; bases with no gene match: 8. The CDR3 is made up of 13 amino acids. CDR3 sequence: CSARPSGDETQYF. DNA for the CDR3: TGCAGCGCAAGGCCTAGCGGGGACGAGACCCAGTACTTC.

V and J are TRBV20-1 and TRBJ2-1, with D possibly being TRBD1 (6 bases). Between the trimmed V and J ends, which lost 7 bases and 9 bases, there was a span of 13 bases. Germline lookup yields CDR1 DFQATT and CDR2 SNEGSKA (reference sequence). The CDR3 is 11 residues long. The CDR3 protein is CSVIGGSEQFF. Here the CDR3 DNA reads TGCAGTGTGATTGGGGGCAGTGAGCAGTTCTTC.

The chain is built from TRBV7-2 and TRBJ1-2, with 7 bases identical to TRBD1. The V gene end was trimmed by 5 bases and the J gene end by 3 bases; junction bases not matched to a gene: 6. The CDR3 covers 14 residues. CDR1 is SGHTA and CDR2 is FQGNSA in the germline V gene. This chain's CDR3 is CASSTGVGDYGYTF. In nucleotides, the CDR3 is TGTGCCAGCAGCACAGGGGTTGGCGACTATGGCTACACCTTC.

The chain carries TRBV18 and TRBJ1-5, with D possibly being TRBD1 (5 bases). This CDR3 is built from 14 residues. Germline V gene sequence: CDR1 KGHSH, CDR2 LQKENI. Deletions cut 4 bases from V and 0 bases from J, with 7 bases between. The CDR3 region is CASSQGFSNQPQHF. DNA of the CDR3: TGTGCCAGCTCACAGGGGTTTAGCAATCAGCCCCAGCATTTT.

The rearrangement links TRBV5-1 to TRBJ2-3; TRBD2 might be the D (6 bases). The ends were cut back, 0 bases at V and 5 bases at J, with 13 bases in the middle. CDR1 is SGHRS, CDR2 YFSETQ, per germline. The CDR3 extends over 15 amino acids. This CDR3 is CASSLVGGAEDTQYF. DNA for the CDR3: TGCGCCAGCAGCTTGGTCGGCGGGGCGGAAGATACGCAGTATTTT.

The rearrangement links TRBV7-2 to TRBJ1-2, with 11 bases lining up with TRBD1. CDR1 and CDR2 (germline): SGHTA, FQGNSA. The CDR3 length is 15 residues. J gave up 13 bases and V 6 bases, and 16 bases lay outside the gene matches. The CDR3 sequence: CASSPPRTGGFFATF. As DNA, the CDR3 is TGTGCCAGCAGTCCTCCCCGGACAGGGGGCTTTTTTGCCACCTTC.

The chain has TRBV10-3 and TRBJ2-5; 7 bases are shared with TRBD2. This CDR3 spans 15 amino acids. J lost 3 bases, V lost 4 bases, and 8 bases had no gene match. Germline loops: CDR1 ENHRY, CDR2 SYGVKD. The CDR3 DNA is TGTGCCATCAGTGTCGGGCTAGCGGCCGAAGAGACCCAGTACTTC. As protein: CAISVGLAAEETQYF.

The chain joins TRBV29-1 to TRBJ2-7; the match to TRBD2 covers 13 bases. CDR1 and CDR2 (germline): SQVTM, ANQGSEA. The CDR3 is 13 amino acids. Trimming at V came to 6 bases and at J to 1 base, leaving 0 bases not matched to a gene. Written as DNA, the CDR3 is TGCAGCGTGACTAGCGGGGGGTCCTACGAGCAGTACTTC. It is translated as CSVTSGGSYEQYF.

The chain links TRBV6-1 to TRBJ2-3; 8 positions match TRBD2. CDR1 MNHNS and CDR2 SASEGT come from the germline V gene. The CDR3 is made up of 15 amino acids. V lost 2 bases, J lost 5 bases, and 6 bases stayed unmatched. CDR3 amino acids: CASSEFGGAGDTQYF. Here the CDR3 DNA reads TGTGCCAGCAGTGAATTCGGGGGGGCTGGAGATACGCAGTATTTT.

The CDR3 DNA reads TGCAGTGCTAGTTCACAAGAGACCCAGTACTTC. It is translated as CSASSQETQYF. The rearrangement links TRBV20-1 to TRBJ2-5; D unresolved. CDR3 size: 11 residues. The germline CDR1 and CDR2 sequences are DFQATT and SNEGSKA (reference sequence). V gave up 3 bases and J gave up 2 bases, with 4 bases separating them.

The chain couples TRBV5-4 to TRBJ2-1; D is unclear. CDR3 length: 12 residues. Trimming took 4 bases from V and 6 from J, leaving 8 bases between them. Germline V CDR1 and CDR2: SGHNT, YYREEE (reference sequence). The CDR3 sequence is CASSPGANEQFF. The CDR3 DNA sequence: TGTGCCAGCAGCCCCGGTGCCAATGAGCAGTTCTTC. Based on the CDR3 plus reference TRBV5-4 and TRBJ2-1, the full variable domain is ETGVTQSPTHLIKTRGQQVTLRCSSQSGHNTVSWYQQALGQGPQFIFQYYREEENGRGNFPPRFSGLQFPNYSSELNVNALELDDSALYLCASSPGANEQFFGPGTRLTVL.

The chain couples TRBV12-3 or TRBV12-4 to TRBJ2-7; D unresolved. CDR3 length: 12 residues. V was pared by 7 bases and J by 3 bases, with 10 bases between. The DNA of the CDR3 is TGTGCCAGCACCACGTCGGGCTACGAGCAGTACTTC. Its translation: CASTTSGYEQYF.

The chain couples TRBV11-2 to TRBJ2-5; TRBD1 is a possible D gene (5 bases). Looked up from germline, CDR1 is SGHAT and CDR2 is FQNNGV. There are 13 residues in the CDR3. The germline V and J ends were trimmed by 3 bases and 0 bases, with 5 bases remaining between them. CDR3 nucleotide sequence: TGTGCCAGCAGCTTGGACAACCAAGAGACCCAGTACTTC. Amino acid sequence: CASSLDNQETQYF. The full variable domain, rest sourced from reference TRBV11-2 and TRBJ2-5, is EAGVAQSPRYKIIEKRQSVAFWCNPISGHATLYWYQQILGQGPKLLIQFQNNGVVDDSQLPKDRFSAERLKGVDSTLKIQPAKLEDSAVYLCASSLDNQETQYFGPGTRLLVL.

V is TRBV5-5 and J is TRBJ2-2; TRBD1 agrees at 8 bases. With V trimmed by 0 bases and J by 5 bases, 3 bases remained unmatched. Germline V gene lookup returns CDR1 SGHKS and CDR2 YYEKEE (reference sequence). CDR3 length equals 15 residues. Here the CDR3 reads CASSLAGGRTGELFF. The CDR3, as DNA: TGTGCCAGCAGCTTGGCAGGGGGCCGGACCGGGGAGCTGTTTTTT.

The rearrangement joins TRBV5-1 to TRBJ2-7, with TRBD2 as a possible D gene (5 bases). Germline CDR1 and CDR2: SGHRS and YFSETQ. The V end was cut by 0 bases, the J end by 7 bases, with 11 bases between. The CDR3 consists of 13 residues. CDR3 in amino acids: CASSLAGPGEQYF. The DNA of the CDR3 is TGCGCCAGCAGCTTGGCCGGCCCGGGGGAGCAGTACTTC.

The rearrangement uses TRBV18 and TRBJ1-5; tentative D call: TRBD1 (5 bases). Germline-derived CDR1 and CDR2 are KGHSH and LQKENI. The CDR3 sequence is 15 residues long. The V end lost 6 bases, the J end lost 3 bases, and 15 bases lay between the germline ends. CDR3 sequence: CASSRGRDLNQPQHF. The DNA for the CDR3 is TGTGCCAGCTCCCGCGGGAGGGACCTCAATCAGCCCCAGCATTTT.

The chain joins TRBV2 to TRBJ1-2; D gene ambiguous. The V gene's germline CDR1 is SNHLY and CDR2 FYNNEI. The CDR3 is made up of 12 amino acids. V lost 6 bases to trimming and J lost 2 bases, with 7 bases between them. CDR3: CASSSQNYGYTF. CDR3 sequence (DNA): TGTGCCAGCAGCTCACAGAACTATGGCTACACCTTC. The variable domain in full, completed from reference TRBV2 and TRBJ1-2, reads EPEVTQTPSHQVTQMGQEVILRCVPISNHLYFYWYRQILGQKVEFLVSFYNNEISEKSEIFDDQFSVERPDGSNFTLKIRSTKLEDSAMYFCASSSQNYGYTFGSGTRLTVV.

The genes are TRBV6-2 or TRBV6-3 and TRBJ2-2, with 8 bases aligning to TRBD2. The CDR3 extends over 15 amino acids. J lost 4 bases, V lost 5 bases, and 6 bases had no gene match. The germline CDR1 and CDR2 sequences are MNHEY and SVGEGT. The CDR3 bases are TGTGCCAGCAGTAGGACCGGGGGGGTCACCGGGGAGCTGTTTTTT. Protein product: CASSRTGGVTGELFF.

This sequence joins TRBV30 and TRBJ1-2; D possibly corresponds to TRBD1 (5 bases). The CDR3 is 12 amino acids. The V end was cut by 4 bases, the J end by 5 bases, with 11 bases between. CDR1 is GTSNPN and CDR2 is SVGIG in the germline V gene (reference sequence). The CDR3 reads CAWTPGGYGYTF. The CDR3 region has the DNA TGTGCCTGGACCCCGGGGGGGTATGGCTACACCTTC.

The chain carries TRBV10-3 and TRBJ2-5; D is uncertain. Trimming removed 0 bases at V and 2 bases at J, with 10 bases between. This CDR3 has 15 residues. Germline V gives CDR1 ENHRY, CDR2 SYGVKD. The CDR3 is CAISESSQRQETQYF. The CDR3 region has the DNA TGTGCCATCAGTGAGTCGAGTCAGCGTCAAGAGACCCAGTACTTC.

This chain links TRBV3-1 (or the pseudogene TRBV3-2) with TRBJ2-2, with D unresolved. The germline V and J ends were trimmed by 0 bases and 1 base, with 12 bases remaining between them. Looked up from germline, CDR1 is LGHDT and CDR2 is YNNKEL (reference sequence). The CDR3 loop spans 17 amino acids. In DNA, the CDR3 is TGTGCCAGCAGCCAAGATTGGGCAGACCTGAACACCGGGGAGCTGTTTTTT. Protein product: CASSQDWADLNTGELFF.

The chain joins TRBV5-1 to TRBJ1-1; D might be TRBD1 (5 bases). Germline assignment: CDR1 SGHRS and CDR2 YFSETQ. The CDR3 extends over 15 amino acids. V was shortened by 0 bases and J by 4 bases, with 13 bases between the two germline ends. DNA for the CDR3: TGCGCCAGCAGCTTGGGAGGAGGGGCCGGCACTGAAGCTTTCTTT. Translating it yields CASSLGGGAGTEAFF. The variable domain in full, completed from reference TRBV5-1 and TRBJ1-1, reads KAGVTQTPRYLIKTRGQQVTLSCSPISGHRSVSWYQQTPGQGLQFLFEYFSETQRNKGNFPGRFSGRQFSNSRSEMNVSTLELGDSALYLCASSLGGGAGTEAFFGQGTRLTVV.

The J gene is TRBJ2-3, the V gene TRBV4-2; 9 nucleotides match TRBD1. The CDR3 totals 19 residues. The junction had 14 bases not matched to a gene; V was cut back by 4 bases and J by 0 bases. Germline CDR1 LGHNA, CDR2 YNFKEQ. In nucleotides, the CDR3 is TGTGCCAGCAGCCTAACGGGACAGGGTTTTTCCAGAAGCACAGATACGCAGTATTTT. Encoded protein: CASSLTGQGFSRSTDTQYF.

The table lists this clone with a count of one. The J gene is TRBJ2-7, the V gene TRBV2, with D possibly being TRBD2 (5 bases). Germline lookup yields CDR1 SNHLY and CDR2 FYNNEI. The V end was cut by 7 bases, the J end by 7 bases, with 26 bases between. The CDR3 covers 16 residues. This CDR3 reads CASTRERQPLGGEQYF. DNA of the CDR3: TGTGCCAGCACCCGAGAGAGGCAGCCCCTAGGAGGAGAGCAGTACTTC.

The chain carries TRBV6-1 and TRBJ1-1; tentatively, D is TRBD1 (5 bases). V gave up 1 base and J gave up 7 bases, with 19 bases separating them. This CDR3 is built from 16 residues. Germline lookup yields CDR1 MNHNS and CDR2 SASEGT. For the CDR3, the DNA is TGTGCCAGCAGTGAAGTATTCAGGACACCTGAAAATGAAGCTTTCTTT. It is translated as CASSEVFRTPENEAFF.

J is TRBJ2-5 and V is TRBV7-9; no reliable D call. The CDR3 has 15 amino acids. Trimming removed 1 base at V and 1 base at J, with 10 bases between. The germline CDR1 and CDR2 sequences are SEHNR and FQNEAQ (reference sequence). The CDR3 sequence is CASSLGVGSQETQYF. The CDR3 DNA follows: TGTGCCAGCAGCTTAGGAGTGGGCAGCCAAGAGACCCAGTACTTC.

The chain employs TRBV11-2 and TRBJ2-3, with a tentative D call TRBD2 (5 bases). V was pared by 0 bases and J by 0 bases, with 10 bases between. Germline lookup yields CDR1 SGHAT and CDR2 FQNNGV. The CDR3 consists of 16 residues. CDR3 bases: TGTGCCAGCAGCTTAGAATGGCGGAGGAGCACAGATACGCAGTATTTT. Protein: CASSLEWRRSTDTQYF.

This chain joins TRBV3-1 (or the pseudogene TRBV3-2) and TRBJ2-1, with 7 bases aligning to TRBD1. Germline lookup yields CDR1 LGHDT and CDR2 YNNKEL (reference sequence). V gave up 5 bases and J gave up 8 bases; unmatched junction bases: 12. The CDR3 is 15 amino acids. The CDR3 nucleotides are TGTGCCAGCAGCGTATATTGGGACAGCCAGGATGAGCAGTTCTTC. It translates to CASSVYWDSQDEQFF.